This T cell receptor beta chain originates from a study of shared T cell receptors in the human thymus. The CDR3 extends over 11 amino acids. V dropped 4 bases and J dropped 10 bases, with 8 bases sitting between them. Germline CDR1 is SGHAT and CDR2 is FQNNGV. Clones were sequenced by immunoSEQ multiplex PCR, and TCRdb holds only the in-frame ones, with some missing. In the table there are hundreds of thousands of clones, 80% to 90% of which are singletons. In addition, the sample was reused for a study of human thymus T cells. That paper notes: Surgeons resected thymus tissue during corrective heart surgery. Unrelated individuals reportedly shared highly overlapping thymic TCR repertoires.

The TCR originated in a boy in the first two years of life with a congenital heart defect. Sequencing was performed on thymocytes. V and J are TRBV11-2 and TRBJ2-1; perhaps TRBD2 as D (5 bases). The CDR3 here is CASSSPGEQFF. As DNA, the CDR3 is TGTGCCAGCAGCTCTCCGGGGGAGCAGTTCTTC. The variable domain in full, completed from reference TRBV11-2 and TRBJ2-1, reads EAGVAQSPRYKIIEKRQSVAFWCNPISGHATLYWYQQILGQGPKLLIQFQNNGVVDDSQLPKDRFSAERLKGVDSTLKIQPAKLEDSAVYLCASSSPGEQFFGPGTRLTVL.